Each of the 29 T cell receptor beta chains below was sequenced from the same sample in a study of cytomegalovirus exposure and HLA in healthy donors. Generated by immunoSEQ multiplex PCR, the TCRdb table keeps only in-frame clones and is missing some. Counted here are hundreds of thousands of clones, approximately 84% occurring once; the ten biggest clones make up roughly 1.2%. Sequencing was done on a sample of PBMCs. The receptors come from a woman aged 25 to 39 in good health and CMV-seropositive.

A few counts support this clone. The chain couples TRBV5-5 to TRBJ1-4; the match to TRBD1 covers 7 bases. V trimming: 0 bases; J trimming: 8 bases; junction bases outside the gene matches: 4. Germline assignment: CDR1 SGHKS and CDR2 YYEKEE (reference sequence). This CDR3 comprises 14 residues. DNA of the CDR3: TGTGCCAGCAGCTTGGGACAGGGAAGGGAAAAACTGTTTTTT. It translates to CASSLGQGREKLFF. The full variable domain, completed using reference TRBV5-5 and TRBJ1-4, is DAGVTQSPTHLIKTRGQQVTLRCSPISGHKSVSWYQQVLGQGPQFIFQYYEKEERGRGNFPDRFSARQFPNYSSELNVNALLLGDSALYLCASSLGQGREKLFFGSGTQLSVL.

This CDR3 reads CASSYSPWGPSADNEQFF. CDR3 coding DNA: TGTGCCAGCAGCTACTCACCCTGGGGGCCCTCTGCCGACAATGAGCAGTTCTTC. This chain connects TRBV28 to TRBJ2-1, with a weak D call TRBD1 (6 bases). Deletions cut 6 bases from V and 5 bases from J, with 26 bases between. The CDR3 spans 18 residues. The germline V gene encodes CDR1 MDHEN and CDR2 SYDVKM.

The rearrangement joins TRBV14 to TRBJ2-7; D is ambiguous. The CDR3 consists of 15 residues. Trimming pared 1 base from V and 3 bases from J, leaving 13 bases between. Per germline, CDR1 SGHDN and CDR2 FVKESK. CDR3 sequence (DNA): TGTGCCAGCAGCCAAGGCGATGTGACTTACTACGAGCAGTACTTC. Protein: CASSQGDVTYYEQYF.

J is TRBJ2-1 and V is TRBV5-1; TRBD2 aligns across 7 bases. This CDR3 comprises 15 residues. J was trimmed by 12 bases and V by 4 bases; bases with no gene match: 16. Germline CDR1 is SGHRS and CDR2 is YFSETQ. CDR3 residues: CASSPSTSFTGAQFF. CDR3 coding DNA: TGCGCCAGCAGCCCCTCGACTAGCTTCACCGGGGCGCAGTTCTTC.

A few counts support this clone. The rearrangement uses TRBV25-1 and TRBJ2-5; the D gene is possibly TRBD1 (6 bases). The CDR3 is 15 residues long. Trimming pared 7 bases from V and 3 bases from J, leaving 18 bases between. Looked up from germline, CDR1 is MGHDK and CDR2 is SYGVNS. CDR3 nucleotide sequence: TGTGCCAGCACATCGACAGGCACCTTCGAAGAGACCCAGTACTTC. Its protein is CASTSTGTFEETQYF.

The CDR3 is CASSFLGQSLATNEKLFF. The CDR3 nucleotides read TGCGCCAGCAGTTTCCTTGGACAGAGTTTAGCAACTAATGAAAAACTGTTTTTT. The rearrangement links TRBV5-1 to TRBJ1-4; D is perhaps TRBD1 (6 bases). Trimming took 5 bases from V and 0 from J, leaving 20 bases between them. This CDR3 has 18 amino acids. CDR1 and CDR2 from the germline V gene are SGHRS and YFSETQ.

J is TRBJ2-6 and V is TRBV9; no firm D call. From germline, CDR1 is SGDLS and CDR2 YYNGEE. The CDR3 has 14 amino acids. V lost 3 bases, J lost 2 bases, and 6 bases lay in between. The CDR3 nucleotides are TGTGCCAGCAGCGATCGAGCTGGGGCCAACGTCCTGACTTTC. Residues: CASSDRAGANVLTF.

This chain links TRBV28 with TRBJ1-4; 9 bases agree with TRBD1. CDR1 and CDR2 (germline): MDHEN, SYDVKM. This CDR3 comprises 16 residues. V trimming: 6 bases; J trimming: 8 bases; junction bases outside the gene matches: 13. In nucleotides, the CDR3 is TGTGCCAGCAGCCCCCCTAGGGACAGGGTTGAAGAAAAACTGTTTTTT. This gives the protein CASSPPRDRVEEKLFF.

The chain uses TRBV11-2 and TRBJ2-7; 9 bases fit TRBD2. The V segment lost 4 bases and the J segment 6 bases; nucleotides outside the gene matches: 19. CDR1 and CDR2 from the germline V gene are SGHAT and FQNNGV. The CDR3 has 18 amino acids. The DNA for the CDR3 is TGTGCCAGCAGCTCCTTTTCTCCAGCGGGAGGCCGGAGGGGCGAGCAGTACTTC. Translation gives CASSSFSPAGGRRGEQYF.

The gene calls are TRBV25-1 and TRBJ2-1; D is possibly TRBD2 (6 bases). Germline CDR1 MGHDK, CDR2 SYGVNS. Trimming pared 8 bases from V and 2 bases from J, leaving 16 bases between. The CDR3 loop spans 15 amino acids. The DNA for the CDR3 is TGTGCCAGCCGCGGGACGGACCAAGCCTACAATGAGCAGTTCTTC. Translation: CASRGTDQAYNEQFF.

The rearrangement uses TRBV28 and TRBJ2-7, with TRBD2 matching 14 bases. This CDR3 has 15 residues. J gave up 4 bases and V 6 bases, and 5 bases lay outside the gene matches. Germline V gene sequence: CDR1 MDHEN, CDR2 SYDVKM. The DNA of the CDR3 is TGTGCCAGCAGATCACGGACTAGCGGGAGGTACGAGCAGTACTTC. It specifies CASRSRTSGRYEQYF.

The rearrangement uses TRBV5-1 and TRBJ2-7, with 15 bases lining up with TRBD2. The germline V gene has CDR1 SGHRS and CDR2 YFSETQ. CDR3 size: 18 residues. The trim removed 1 base at V and 6 bases at J, leaving 11 bases unmatched. As DNA, the CDR3 is TGCGCCAGCAGCTTGAATGGACTAGCGGGAGGGCCGTCGGCCGAGCAGTACTTC. Translation: CASSLNGLAGGPSAEQYF.

The chain links TRBV11-2 to TRBJ2-3, with D tentatively TRBD2 (5 bases). Germline CDR1 is SGHAT and CDR2 is FQNNGV. The V and J ends lost 1 base and 0 bases respectively, with 8 bases between them. The CDR3 is 15 amino acids. CDR3: CASSLGETSTDTQYF. The CDR3 coding sequence is TGTGCCAGCAGCTTAGGGGAGACTAGCACAGATACGCAGTATTTT.

This clone has a handful of counts. The genes are TRBV11-3 and TRBJ2-5; tentative D call: TRBD1 (6 bases). Trimming left V 4 bases short and J 4 bases short, with 22 bases between. CDR3 length: 17 residues. CDR1 and CDR2 (germline): SGHNT, YENEEA. The CDR3 sequence is CASSSQTGTRVGETQYF. The CDR3 coding sequence is TGTGCCAGCAGCTCGCAAACCGGGACACGGGTTGGAGAGACCCAGTACTTC. Using reference TRBV11-3 and TRBJ2-5 for the parts outside the CDR3, the full variable domain is EAGVVQSPRYKIIEKKQPVAFWCNPISGHNTLYWYLQNLGQGPELLIRYENEEAVDDSQLPKDRFSAERLKGVDSTLKIQPAELGDSAVYLCASSSQTGTRVGETQYFGPGTRLLVL.

The sample holds one count of this clone. The chain combines TRBV18 with TRBJ1-1; TRBD1 matches 7 bases. V lost 5 bases, J lost 1 base, and 7 bases stayed unmatched. This CDR3 is built from 15 residues. Germline loops: CDR1 KGHSH, CDR2 LQKENI. CDR3 sequence (DNA): TGTGCCAGCTCAATCGGGACAGCCTCGAACACTGAAGCTTTCTTT. Translation gives CASSIGTASNTEAFF.

The chain combines TRBV4-2 with TRBJ2-3; 7 nucleotides agree with TRBD2. After removal of 4 bases from V and 10 bases from J, the junction contained 17 bases not matched to a gene. The CDR3 is 16 residues long. CDR1 is LGHNA, CDR2 YNFKEQ, per germline. The CDR3 spells CASSPLAGEGRWAQYF. CDR3 bases: TGTGCCAGCAGCCCCCTTGCGGGAGAAGGGCGTTGGGCGCAGTATTTT.

The CDR3 nucleotides read TGTGCCAGCAGCTTACGTCAGTTTCAAGAGACCCAGTACTTC. Residues: CASSLRQFQETQYF. This chain connects TRBV13 to TRBJ2-5, with D hard to call. The CDR3 loop spans 14 amino acids. Germline V gene data show CDR1 as PRHDT and CDR2 as FYEKMQ (reference sequence). Trimming left V 2 bases short and J 2 bases short, with 9 bases between.

The genes are TRBV7-2 and TRBJ2-7, with D maybe TRBD2 (5 bases). CDR3 size: 13 residues. V was pared by 1 base and J by 3 bases, with 7 bases between. The V gene's germline CDR1 is SGHTA and CDR2 FQGNSA. This CDR3 is CASSLDTSYEQYF. The CDR3 bases are TGTGCCAGCAGCTTAGACACTAGCTACGAGCAGTACTTC.

This chain connects TRBV14 to TRBJ2-1; the match to TRBD2 covers 13 bases. The trim removed 4 bases at V and 9 bases at J, leaving 12 bases unmatched. Germline V lookup: CDR1 SGHDN, CDR2 FVKESK. This CDR3 spans 17 amino acids. The CDR3 loop is CASSPRRSRLAGGEQFF. CDR3 DNA: TGTGCCAGCAGCCCCCGAAGGTCCCGACTAGCGGGAGGTGAGCAGTTCTTC.

This chain links TRBV7-9 with TRBJ1-5; D gene uncertain. The CDR3 runs 12 residues. Germline V gene lookup returns CDR1 SEHNR and CDR2 FQNEAQ (reference sequence). Trimming took off 4 bases at V and 6 bases at J, with 7 bases between the two ends. This CDR3 reads CASSSGIQPQHF. The CDR3 coding sequence is TGTGCCAGCAGCTCCGGGATTCAGCCCCAGCATTTT.

This chain connects TRBV11-3 to TRBJ2-7; TRBD1 matches at 7 bases. Germline assignment: CDR1 SGHNT and CDR2 YENEEA. The CDR3 totals 14 residues. With V trimmed by 1 base and J by 2 bases, 2 bases remained unmatched. CDR3 in DNA: TGTGCCAGCAGCTTAGTCGGACAGGCCTACGAGCAGTACTTC. Protein: CASSLVGQAYEQYF.

The V and J genes are TRBV27 and TRBJ2-2; D ambiguous. Trimming shortened V by 7 bases and J by 4 bases, and 10 bases separated the two germline ends. Germline CDR1 and CDR2: MNHEY and SMNVEV (reference sequence). The CDR3 is made up of 13 amino acids. The CDR3 coding sequence is TGTGCCAGCATGAAGTTCGGCACCGGGGAGCTGTTTTTT. Translation: CASMKFGTGELFF.

This clone was detected only once. The chain employs TRBV5-1 and TRBJ2-1, with D possibly being TRBD2 (6 bases). V lost 3 bases, J lost 5 bases, and 18 bases lay in between. This CDR3 has 16 residues. Germline CDR1 is SGHRS and CDR2 is YFSETQ. The CDR3 nucleotides read TGCGCCAGCAGCTGGGTTATAGGCGGGATCGACAATGAGCAGTTCTTC. Translated: CASSWVIGGIDNEQFF.

The sample holds one count of this clone. J is TRBJ2-4 and V is TRBV6-1, with 11 bases matching TRBD2. The CDR3 is 18 residues long. The V segment lost 4 bases and the J segment 1 base; nucleotides outside the gene matches: 9. Germline V gives CDR1 MNHNS, CDR2 SASEGT. The CDR3 loop reads CASSVIAGGPVAKNIQYF. CDR3 coding DNA: TGTGCCAGCAGTGTAATAGCGGGAGGGCCCGTTGCCAAAAACATTCAGTACTTC.

J is TRBJ2-3 and V is TRBV5-4; D is uncertain. This CDR3 has 13 amino acids. CDR1 is SGHNT, CDR2 YYREEE, per germline (reference sequence). Trimming pared 0 bases from V and 6 bases from J, leaving 8 bases between. The CDR3 nucleotides read TGTGCCAGCAGCTTGGATGACGGGGATACGCAGTATTTT. Amino acid sequence: CASSLDDGDTQYF.

The V and J genes are TRBV11-2 and TRBJ2-1; maybe TRBD1 (6 bases). This CDR3 spans 13 amino acids. The V gene lost 5 bases and the J gene lost 8 bases, with 13 bases spanning the gap. Germline V gene data show CDR1 as SGHAT and CDR2 as FQNNGV. The CDR3 DNA reads as TGTGCCAGCAGCCTGCGGACAGTTGATGAGCAGTTCTTC. It specifies CASSLRTVDEQFF.

This clone appeared a few times. This CDR3 is CASRLALQGGCNQPQHF. The CDR3 region has the DNA TGTGCAAGTCGCTTAGCGCTACAGGGTGGCTGCAATCAGCCCCAGCATTTT. The chain combines TRBV12-2 with TRBJ1-5; TRBD1, the table's D call, lacks a check against the DNA. TRBV12-2 is flagged as a pseudogene. The CDR3 runs 17 residues.

The genes are TRBV11-3 and TRBJ2-1, with TRBD2 matching 11 bases. With 6 bases clipped from V and 4 bases from J, the junction kept 8 bases outside the gene matches. The V gene's germline CDR1 is SGHNT and CDR2 YENEEA. CDR3 size: 16 residues. The CDR3 reads CASSRQTSGVYNEQFF. Written as DNA, the CDR3 is TGTGCCAGCAGTCGCCAGACTAGCGGGGTTTACAATGAGCAGTTCTTC.

This clone was picked up a small number of times. The rearrangement links TRBV14 to TRBJ2-1; 7 bases line up with TRBD1. The CDR3 is made up of 14 amino acids. Germline CDR1 and CDR2: SGHDN and FVKESK. V trimming: 4 bases; J trimming: 1 base; junction bases outside the gene matches: 1. The CDR3 reads CASSLGQSYNEQFF. The DNA for the CDR3 is TGTGCCAGCAGCCTGGGACAGTCCTACAATGAGCAGTTCTTC.